This T cell receptor delta chain was profiled in a study of gamma-delta chains in newborns, infants, children. Germline CDR1 NSMFDY, CDR2 ISSIKDK. The CDR3 is made up of 18 amino acids. TCRdb reanalysed the reads with CATT. The table has roughly 5,000 delta-chain clones, around 2.8% seen once. In this sample, this clone turned up a few times. Given a far larger clone just one base away, this is likely a sequencing read error. The sample carries other DNA sequences with the same CDR3. The genes are TRAV29/DV5 and TRDJ2; 11 positions agree with TRDD3. This clonotype was sampled from a child who was a newborn, infant or young child, either healthy, febrile or measles-vaccinated (not recorded which). The specimen sequenced was blood. The CDR3 spells CAASSPVLGDIGTAQLFF. In DNA, the CDR3 is TGTGCCGCAAGTTCCCCCGTACTGGGGGATATTGGAACAGCACAACTCTTCTTT.